This passage covers 15 T cell receptor beta chains from one sample sequenced in a study of T-cell memory formation after mild COVID-19. Using its own MiXCR run on the 5' RACE reads, TCRdb lists one record per CDR3 protein. The data contain about 190,000 distinct CDR3 sequences, 15% to 20% of them singletons. Sequencing was carried out using PBMCs or a T cell subset sorted from them (not recorded which). The receptors derive from an adult woman who had mild COVID-19 (a few samples of this study predate the infection). Cell type and time point are not known.

This sequence joins TRBV18 and TRBJ2-3, with D uncertain. V was clipped by 3 bases and J by 2 bases, with 18 bases between them. The CDR3 length is 17 residues. Germline lookup yields CDR1 KGHSH and CDR2 LQKENI. In nucleotides, the CDR3 is TGTGCCAGCTCACCCCCGAGTCGCAGGACCTTCACAGATACGCAGTATTTT. Translation: CASSPPSRRTFTDTQYF.

This chain uses TRBV25-1 with TRBJ2-7, with 8 bases fitting TRBD1. This CDR3 is built from 14 residues. Germline CDR1 reads MGHDK; CDR2 reads SYGVNS. Trimming cost V 1 base and J 4 bases; bases outside gene matches: 3. The CDR3 reads CASSEWQGAYEQYF. CDR3 in DNA: TGTGCCAGCAGTGAATGGCAGGGGGCATACGAGCAGTACTTC.

There are a few counts of this clonotype. V usage is TRBV6-2 or TRBV6-3 and J usage is TRBJ2-5; no clear D. The CDR3 is 11 amino acids. CDR1 and CDR2 from the germline V gene are MNHEY and SVGEGT. Trimming removed 7 bases from V and 7 bases from J, with 10 bases in between. CDR3 amino acids: CASTKKGTQYF. The CDR3 coding sequence is TGTGCCAGCACTAAGAAGGGGACCCAGTACTTC.

The chain employs TRBV3-1 and TRBJ2-3; tentatively, D is TRBD1 or TRBD2 (5 bases each). The CDR3 extends over 14 amino acids. Deletions cut 3 bases from V and 5 bases from J, with 12 bases between. Germline loops: CDR1 LGHDT, CDR2 YNNKEL (reference sequence). The CDR3 sequence: CASSHGTARDTQYF. As DNA, the CDR3 is TGTGCCAGCAGCCACGGGACCGCCAGAGATACGCAGTATTTT.

J is TRBJ1-5 and V is TRBV12-3 or TRBV12-4, with D uncertain. The CDR3 consists of 12 residues. V was trimmed by 2 bases and J by 16 bases, leaving 15 bases between them. In DNA form, the CDR3 reads TGTGCCAGCAGTTTACCCCCGGATCATATTCATTTT. Translated, it gives CASSLPPDHIHF.

V usage is TRBV7-8 and J usage is TRBJ2-3; 10 positions match TRBD1. This CDR3 is built from 16 residues. CDR1 and CDR2 (germline): SGHVS, FQNEAQ. The trim removed 1 base at V and 9 bases at J, leaving 10 bases unmatched. The CDR3 loop is CASSLDVPGQGRTQYF. The DNA for the CDR3 is TGTGCCAGCAGCTTAGACGTCCCGGGACAGGGGCGGACGCAGTATTTT.

The chain links TRBV5-1 to TRBJ2-3, with TRBD2 identical over 9 bases. Per the germline V gene, CDR1 is SGHRS and CDR2 is YFSETQ. Trimming took 8 bases from V and 3 from J; bases not matched to a gene: 7. The CDR3 runs to 14 residues. The CDR3 DNA reads TGCGCCAGTTCTGCGGGGGGGCCGACAGATACGCAGTATTTT. Protein sequence: CASSAGGPTDTQYF.

The rearrangement links TRBV20-1 to TRBJ1-5; 8 positions match TRBD1. V was pared by 5 bases and J by 1 base, with 1 base of the junction left unmatched. The CDR3 totals 13 residues. The germline V gene has CDR1 DFQATT and CDR2 SNEGSKA (reference sequence). In DNA form, the CDR3 reads TGCAGTGCTGGACAGGGAAGCAATCAGCCCCAGCATTTT. It is translated as CSAGQGSNQPQHF.

This sequence joins TRBV7-2 and TRBJ2-7, with a possible D match to TRBD1 (6 bases). V was shortened by 10 bases and J by 5 bases, with 18 bases between the two germline ends. The length of the CDR3 is 13 residues. Germline-derived CDR1 and CDR2 are SGHTA and FQGNSA. CDR3 sequence reads: CATNTGTKNEQYF. CDR3 coding DNA: TGTGCCACGAACACCGGGACAAAGAACGAGCAGTACTTC.

This clonotype is a singleton in its sample. The gene calls are TRBV24-1 and TRBJ1-2, with D hard to call. The CDR3 runs 14 residues. The germline gives CDR1 KGHDR, CDR2 SFDVKD. V shed 3 bases and J shed 8 bases, with 15 bases lying between them. The DNA for the CDR3 is TGTGCCACCAGTGATCCACGGTTCAAGGCGGGCTACACCTTC. Translating it yields CATSDPRFKAGYTF.

The genes are TRBV3-1 and TRBJ1-2, with D hard to call. This CDR3 comprises 14 residues. From germline, CDR1 is LGHDT and CDR2 YNNKEL (reference sequence). Trimming shortened V by 2 bases and J by 1 base, and 8 bases separated the two germline ends. CDR3 nucleotides: TGTGCCAGCAGCCAATCATTGATTAACTATGGCTACACCTTC. Translating gives CASSQSLINYGYTF.

This clonotype came up a few times. This sequence joins TRBV6-5 and TRBJ2-2, with D uncertain. The CDR3 extends over 12 amino acids. The germline V and J ends were trimmed by 6 bases and 5 bases, with 7 bases remaining between them. Per germline, CDR1 MNHEY and CDR2 SVGAGI. This CDR3 is CASRDTTGELFF. The DNA for the CDR3 is TGTGCCAGCAGAGACACAACCGGGGAGCTGTTTTTT.

The chain recombines TRBV7-2 with TRBJ1-1; TRBD1 matches at 7 bases. The J segment lost 4 bases and the V segment lost 5 bases, leaving 7 bases of the junction unmatched. Germline values: CDR1 SGHTA, CDR2 FQGNSA. This CDR3 is 14 amino acids long. CDR3 amino acids: CASSARQGRTEAFF. The CDR3 DNA is TGTGCCAGCAGCGCGAGACAGGGTCGCACTGAAGCTTTCTTT.

The genes are TRBV6-1 and TRBJ1-1; a weak D match, TRBD1 (6 bases). Between the trimmed V and J ends, which lost 7 bases and 7 bases, there was a span of 13 bases. Looked up from germline, CDR1 is MNHNS and CDR2 is SASEGT. The CDR3 covers 12 residues. CDR3 sequence reads: CASKNQGNEAFF. The CDR3 DNA reads as TGTGCCAGCAAGAATCAGGGGAATGAAGCTTTCTTT.

The chain is built from TRBV6-2 or TRBV6-3 and TRBJ1-2; 12 bases are shared with TRBD1. Looked up from germline, CDR1 is MNHEY and CDR2 is SVGEGT. The ends lost 6 bases at V and 7 bases at J; junction bases unmatched: 6. The CDR3 spans 14 residues. DNA for the CDR3: TGTGCCAGCAGACACCCGGGACAGGGGGCTGGCTACACCTTC. It yields the protein CASRHPGQGAGYTF.